The rows below give T cell receptor beta chains drawn from one sample of a study of blood T cell repertoires in COVID-19. The data were produced by immunoSEQ multiplex PCR, yet TCRdb's version contains in-frame clones alone and is incomplete. The sample yields about 34,000 clones, 90% to 95% seen once. The material sequenced was peripheral blood. Receptor source: a man aged 55 to 70 with active or convalescent COVID-19. Both conserved end residues are part of each CDR3. Fields, in order: D gene, J gene, clone size, V gene, CDR3 DNA, CDR3 protein. The D gene is left open where the match is weak. Clone size is stated in some rows and not others, as once, few, many or a class when expanded.

NA	TRBJ2-2	NA	TRBV5-4	TGTGCCAGCAGCCCTGGGACACAAAACACCGGGGAGCTGTTTTTT	CASSPGTQNTGELFF
TRBD2	TRBJ2-5	NA	TRBV6-5	TGTGCCAGCACATCCGCTAGCGGGGGAGAGACCCAGTACTTC	CASTSASGGETQYF
TRBD1	TRBJ1-1	NA	TRBV6-5	TGTGCCAGCCTGATCTTCTATACAGGGGAAACTGAAGCTTTCTTT	CASLIFYTGETEAFF
NA	TRBJ1-1	NA	TRBV7-9	TGTGCCAGCAGCTTAGGGCTATTCCAGGGGCGAGGTACTGAAGCTTTCTTT	CASSLGLFQGRGTEAFF
TRBD2	TRBJ2-1	NA	TRBV12-3/TRBV12-4	TGTGCCAGCACCACCCTAGCGGCGAGTGAGCAGTTCTTC	CASTTLAASEQFF
NA	TRBJ1-5	NA	TRBV28	TGTGCCAGCAGTCTCCAGGGTGATCAGCCCCAGCATTTT	CASSLQGDQPQHF
TRBD1	TRBJ1-3	NA	TRBV7-9	TGTGCCAGCAGCTTATATGGGACAGCAGGAAACACCATATATTTT	CASSLYGTAGNTIYF
NA	TRBJ2-5	NA	TRBV21-1	TGTGCCAGCAGCTCACAGGGGGGGGCCCAGGAGACCCAGTACTTC	CASSSQGGAQETQYF
NA	TRBJ2-7	NA	TRBV4-1	TGCGCCAGCAGCCAAGCATTTCCGACAATACGCCCCTACGAGCAGTACTTC	CASSQAFPTIRPYEQYF
NA	TRBJ1-2	NA	TRBV6-6	TGTGCCAGCAGTCCCGTAAGAGCGCGACTGGGCGCGGCCCCAGGGGGCTACACCTTC	CASSPVRARLGAAPGGYTF
NA	TRBJ1-2	NA	TRBV14	TGTGCCAGCAGCCTAGGAGGAGGGATAGCTAACTATGGCTACACCTTC	CASSLGGGIANYGYTF
TRBD1	TRBJ2-7	NA	TRBV7-2	TGTGCCAGCAGCGGACAGGGAGGCTACGAGCAGTACTTC	CASSGQGGYEQYF
NA	TRBJ2-2	NA	TRBV5-1	TGCGCCAGCAGCTTGGGGCTAGCGTGGGGCGGGGAGCTGTTTTTT	CASSLGLAWGGELFF
TRBD2	TRBJ2-7	NA	TRBV27	TGTGCCAGCAGTTTCCAGATAGCGGGAGCCTCCCCTAAGGAGCAGTACTTC	CASSFQIAGASPKEQYF
NA	TRBJ2-2	NA	TRBV9	TGTGCCAGCAGCCATTTCACCGGGGAGCTGTTTTTT	CASSHFTGELFF
NA	TRBJ1-3	NA	TRBV5-1	TGCGCCAGCAGCTTGGTTCCAGGGGCGGGTGGAAACACCATATATTTT	CASSLVPGAGGNTIYF
TRBD2	TRBJ2-6	NA	TRBV2	TGTGCCAGCAGTATGACGGGACTAGGGGAACCCACTGGGGCCAACGTCCTGACTTTC	CASSMTGLGEPTGANVLTF
TRBD2	TRBJ2-7	NA	TRBV4-1	TGCGCCAGCAGCCAGTCCCGCGGGAGGGCCGGAGGCGAGCAGTACTTC	CASSQSRGRAGGEQYF
TRBD1	TRBJ1-4	NA	TRBV11-2	TGTGCCAGCAGCTTACTAGGACAGGGGGAAGAAAAACTGTTTTTT	CASSLLGQGEEKLFF
NA	TRBJ1-6	once	TRBV5-6	TGTGCCAGCAGCGTACAGGGTGGGAGTAATTCACCCCTCCACTTT	CASSVQGGSNSPLHF
TRBD1	TRBJ1-6	NA	TRBV2	TGTGCCAGCAAAGGACAGGGGTTAGGAAATTCACCCCTCCACTTT	CASKGQGLGNSPLHF
NA	TRBJ1-2	NA	TRBV6-5	TGTGCCAGCCTAGCAACAGGGAGGGCCGATGGCTACACCTTC	CASLATGRADGYTF
TRBD2	TRBJ2-1	NA	TRBV11-2	TGTGCCAGCAGCCCACGAGTAGCGGGAGTTTTCGATGAGCAGTTCTTC	CASSPRVAGVFDEQFF
TRBD1	TRBJ1-5	NA	TRBV6-5	TGTGCCAGCAGACAACAGGGGGCGGGTAATCAGCCCCAGCATTTT	CASRQQGAGNQPQHF
NA	TRBJ2-3	NA	TRBV5-1	TGCGCCAGCAGCTTCGAACAGTTCACAGATACGCAGTATTTT	CASSFEQFTDTQYF
TRBD2	TRBJ2-2	NA	TRBV4-2	TGTGCCAGCAGCCAAGATACGGGGGGGAGAGAAACCGGGGAGCTGTTTTTT	CASSQDTGGRETGELFF
TRBD1	TRBJ1-4	once	TRBV2	TGTGCCAGCAGATTACAGGGGGCTGTTGAAAAACTGTTTTTT	CASRLQGAVEKLFF
NA	TRBJ2-1	NA	TRBV24-1	TGTGCCACCAGTGATTTCACTAGACGGGAGTTCTTC	CATSDFTRREFF
NA	TRBJ1-3	NA	TRBV7-2	TGTGCCAGCAGCTCCCTGGGGGACTCTTGGAACACCATATATTTT	CASSSLGDSWNTIYF
TRBD1	TRBJ2-1	once	TRBV18	TGTGCCAGTTCGGGACAGGGGTACAATGAGCAGTTCTTC	CASSGQGYNEQFF
TRBD2	TRBJ2-1	many	TRBV10-1	TGCGCCAGCAGTGAGCAAGCGGGAGGCGCTGAGCAGTTCTTC	CASSEQAGGAEQFF
NA	TRBJ1-6	NA	TRBV7-2	TGTGCCAGCAGCTCGTCGGGCTCCTATAATTCACCCCTCCACTTT	CASSSSGSYNSPLHF
TRBD1	TRBJ2-5	NA	TRBV7-2	TGTGCCAGCAGCCCCCAGACAGGGCGTCAAGAGACCCAGTACTTC	CASSPQTGRQETQYF
NA	TRBJ1-1	NA	TRBV6-5	TGTGCCAGCAGTCCGTTCGGGGGGTTGAACACTGAAGCTTTCTTT	CASSPFGGLNTEAFF
TRBD1	TRBJ2-5	NA	TRBV24-1	TGTGCCACCAGCCTATCCGGGACAGGGCTCATAGAGACCCAGTACTTC	CATSLSGTGLIETQYF
TRBD1	TRBJ1-1	NA	TRBV29-1	TGCAGCGTTGAAGATAGACAGGGAGCAGAACACGGGAACACTGAAGCTTTCTTT	CSVEDRQGAEHGNTEAFF
NA	TRBJ1-2	NA	TRBV7-5	TGTGCCAGAAGCTTAGTTCGACAGGGGGTTGGCTATGGCTACACCTTC	CARSLVRQGVGYGYTF
TRBD1	TRBJ1-6	once	TRBV5-1	TGCGCCAGCAGCCCGGACAGGGGGGGAAATTCACCCCTCCACTTT	CASSPDRGGNSPLHF
NA	TRBJ2-6	NA	TRBV7-2	TGTGCCAGCAGCTCCACAAAATTCTCGCTTGGGGCCAACGTCCTGACTTTC	CASSSTKFSLGANVLTF
TRBD1	TRBJ1-2	NA	TRBV9	TGTGCCAGCAGCCACGATGGGCGGACAGGTGCACAAGTAACGTATGGCTACACCTTC	CASSHDGRTGAQVTYGYTF
NA	TRBJ2-3	once	TRBV4-2	TGTGCCAGCAGCCAAGGCCGGGCGGGGGCGGGAGATACGCAGTATTTT	CASSQGRAGAGDTQYF
TRBD1	TRBJ1-4	NA	TRBV5-1	TGCGCCAGCAGCCCCCAGGGGACAGGTAACGAAAAACTGTTTTTT	CASSPQGTGNEKLFF
NA	TRBJ1-1	NA	TRBV15	TGTGCCACCAGCAGAGATTACTATACTGAAGCTTTCTTT	CATSRDYYTEAFF